This T cell receptor beta chain was observed in a study of beta chain features in type 1 diabetes. Notes on the study in general: VDJ junctions from patients with type 1 diabetes contained fewer insertions and more deletions.

Germline trimming cut 2 bases from V and 4 bases from J; bases unmatched to any gene: 5. Germline loops: CDR1 SGHTA, CDR2 FQGTGA. This CDR3 spans 15 amino acids. Purity exceeded 98% in all sorted populations. Comments on this clone: Its antigen is not known.

The sequenced template was cDNA made from the entire isolated RNA. Clones were read by immunoSEQ multiplex PCR, and TCRdb kept only the in-frame ones, dropping some. Of about 330,000 clones detected, 9.5% to 11% appear once; the ten largest clones hold roughly 0.014%. The sequencing input was naive CD4+ T cells from blood. This TCR derives from a woman between 25 and 40 years old in good health. The chain employs TRBV7-3 and TRBJ2-7; 10 bases map to TRBD2. The CDR3 DNA is TGTGCCAGCAGCTTATCTGGGACTAGCGAATACGAGCAGTACTTC. It yields the protein CASSLSGTSEYEQYF.